This T cell receptor beta chain was observed in a study of T cell responses to AZD1222 COVID-19 vaccine. Across the study: The study pooled second doses at about 4 or about 12 weeks. Study-wide points: Compared with day 0, the breadth and depth of the Spike-specific TCR repertoire rose significantly after two doses of AZD1222. Clonal diversity may have been underestimated, and the donors were mostly white British, with more females than males.

Germline CDR1 and CDR2: LNHDA and SQIVND (reference sequence). The CDR3 loop spans 15 amino acids. Trimming took 2 bases from V and 2 from J; bases not matched to a gene: 1. In the case of this clone: Its antigen remains unknown.

TCRdb keeps only in-frame clones here, not all; method: immunoSEQ multiplex PCR. The table lists around 89,000 clones, around 84% of them singletons, with about 10% in the top ten. J is TRBJ1-2 and V is TRBV19, with 11 bases that match TRBD1. This material consisted of peripheral blood, taken on day 0 of AZD1222 vaccination. The TCR comes from an adult in good health. CDR3 DNA sequence: TGTGCCAGTAGTATACGGGACAGGGGGAACTATGGCTACACCTTC. Protein: CASSIRDRGNYGYTF.